The T cell receptor beta chain under discussion was sequenced for a study of T cells after yellow fever vaccination (dated by TCRdb to about 2019). With respect to the entire study: Libraries from fractions with low cell numbers were prepared with the SMART-Seq v4 Ultra Low Input RNA kit. To track T-cell clones before and after primary and booster YFV17D yellow fever vaccination, bulk TCR alpha and beta repertoires were sequenced longitudinally. Blood was collected at multiple timepoints before and after primary and secondary immunization, and bulk PBMC replicates and cell subsets were isolated. The cohort comprised two healthy male donors, one aged 18 to 30 and one aged 30 to 40 years.

On this clonotype itself: Its specific antigen is unknown. Base quality data are lacking; no much larger clone is found one base away.

The trim is 4 bases for V and 5 bases for J, with a gap of 8 bases between the germline ends. Inclusive of the bounding cysteine and phenylalanine, the CDR3 is 13 residues long. The kept DNA is CDR3 alone, 39 bases in frame from the first base. TCR cDNA was synthesized by 5'RACE template switching, which introduced a universal primer site and unique molecular identifiers. Priming for cDNA synthesis came from both the TCR alpha and TCR beta constant segments. Library amplification involved two PCR steps, and the second step added sample barcodes and sequencing adapters. Sequencing of the libraries was done on either Illumina HiSeq 2500 (2x100 bp) or NovaSeq (2x150 bp). Concerning the study's data processing: Demultiplexing of reads and collapsing into UMI consensus sequences were performed with MIGEC, and V(D)J alignment was carried out with MiXCR. Vaccine-responding clonotypes were identified with edgeR using replicate PBMC samples, with FDR below 0.01 and a log2 fold change above 5 up to day 15 being required. Each bulk clonotype was labeled CD4 or CD8 based on which sequenced repertoire, CD4 or CD8, contained the clonotype at higher abundance. Clones were called with MiXCR by TCRdb after fastp trimmed the public reads at Q25, and only in-frame beta chains were retained. Records with the same CDR3 protein are collapsed into one entry carrying the most frequent genes and DNA. What appears here as the V and J calls and clone size reflects TCRdb's work, not the paper's. This sample has 300,000 or so distinct CDR3 sequences in its table, and about 7.8% of those were observed once. The top ten constitute 17% of the sample.

Sample treatment or condition, as interpreted from the label and publication: live attenuated yellow fever vaccine strain. At each blood-draw timepoint, two biological replicates of bulk PBMCs were obtained. A standard Ficoll-Paque protocol was used to isolate PBMCs from peripheral blood. RNA was extracted with TriZol from bulk PBMCs, CD4 and CD8 fractions, and dextramer-positive and dextramer-negative fractions. Points the paper makes about the study in general: After the booster, most of the clones that had expanded following primary vaccination were detected again (around 95% of CD4 and roughly nine tenths of CD8), which suggests that memory was broadly maintained. A small fraction of clonotypes showed up in both the CD4 and CD8 compartments, probably as a result of convergent recombination. Compared with the primary T-cell response, the secondary T-cell response was weaker but faster, peaking on day 5 rather than day 15. Computational filtering was needed because FACS-sorted repertoires could contain abundant contaminating clonotypes from the bulk population. Because only two donors were included in the study, the extent to which the findings can be generalized is limited.

This clonotype originated in a man younger than 35 who received the YFV17D yellow fever vaccine. Rearrangement joined TRBV12-3 or TRBV12-4 to TRBJ2-2; the D gene lacks a confident call. The sequencing here drew on PBMCs, taken about 49 days after the first yellow fever vaccination. The CDR3 in this case is CASSSRQTGELFF. The bases read TGTGCCAGCAGTTCCCGACAAACCGGGGAGCTGTTTTTT.